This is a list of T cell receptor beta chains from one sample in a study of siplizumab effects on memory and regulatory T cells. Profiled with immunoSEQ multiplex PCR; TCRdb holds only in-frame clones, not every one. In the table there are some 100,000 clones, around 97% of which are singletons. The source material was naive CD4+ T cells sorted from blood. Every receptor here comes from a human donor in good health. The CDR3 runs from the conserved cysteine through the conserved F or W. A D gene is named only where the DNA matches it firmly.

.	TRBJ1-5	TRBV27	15	CASSWAGDSNQPQHF	TGTGCCAGCAGTTGGGCAGGGGATAGCAATCAGCCCCAGCATTTT
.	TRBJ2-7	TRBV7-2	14	CASSLLGGAVEQYF	TGTGCCAGCAGCTTACTAGGAGGGGCAGTTGAGCAGTACTTC
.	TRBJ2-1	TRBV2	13	CASTRLPYNEQFF	TGTGCCAGCACACGACTACCCTACAATGAGCAGTTCTTC
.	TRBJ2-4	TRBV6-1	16	CASSDRYVIAKNIQYF	TGTGCCAGCAGTGATCGGTACGTGATAGCCAAAAACATTCAGTACTTC
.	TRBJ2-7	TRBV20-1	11	CSGGSLYEQYF	TGCAGTGGGGGCTCCCTCTACGAGCAGTACTTC
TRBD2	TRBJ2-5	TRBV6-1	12	CASSRGGETQYF	TGTGCCAGCAGCCGGGGGGGGGAGACCCAGTACTTC
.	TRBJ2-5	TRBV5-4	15	CASSLAGPSVGTQYF	TGTGCCAGCAGCTTGGCAGGACCTTCAGTTGGGACCCAGTACTTC
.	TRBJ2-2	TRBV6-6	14	CASSHDRNTGELFF	TGTGCCAGCAGCCACGACCGAAACACCGGGGAGCTGTTTTTT
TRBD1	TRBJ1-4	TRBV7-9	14	CASSPTGEGEKLFF	TGTGCCAGCAGCCCGACAGGGGAGGGGGAAAAACTGTTTTTT
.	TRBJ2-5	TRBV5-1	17	CASSFGSGSGAQETQYF	TGCGCCAGCAGCTTTGGGTCGGGCTCCGGGGCCCAAGAGACCCAGTACTTC
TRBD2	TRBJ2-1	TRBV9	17	CASSQSGGAYSYNEQFF	TGTGCCAGCAGTCAAAGCGGGGGGGCGTACTCCTACAATGAGCAGTTCTTC
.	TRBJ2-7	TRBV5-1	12	CASSFPSDEQYF	TGCGCCAGCAGCTTCCCCTCGGACGAGCAGTACTTC
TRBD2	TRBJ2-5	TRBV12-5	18	CASGLAGLAGGIQETQYF	TGTGCTAGTGGTTTGGCGGGACTAGCGGGGGGGATTCAAGAGACCCAGTACTTC
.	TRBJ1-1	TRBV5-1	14	CASSLDRGITEAFF	TGCGCCAGCAGCTTGGATAGGGGGATCACTGAAGCTTTCTTT
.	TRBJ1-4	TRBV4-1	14	CASSQGARDEKLFF	TGCGCCAGCAGCCAGGGGGCGAGGGATGAAAAACTGTTTTTT
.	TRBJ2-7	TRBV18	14	CASSPPMGNLEQYF	TGTGCCAGCTCACCACCGATGGGGAACCTCGAGCAGTACTTC
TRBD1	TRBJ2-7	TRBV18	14	CASSPETGPYEQYF	TGTGCCAGCTCACCCGAGACAGGGCCCTACGAGCAGTACTTC
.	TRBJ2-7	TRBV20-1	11	CSASDPSEQYF	TGCAGTGCTAGTGATCCATCCGAGCAGTACTTC
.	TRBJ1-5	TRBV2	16	CASTPKADNSNQPQHF	TGTGCCAGCACCCCCAAGGCCGACAATAGCAATCAGCCCCAGCATTTT
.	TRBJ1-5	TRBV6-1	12	CASSELGQPQHF	TGTGCCAGCAGTGAACTAGGCCAGCCCCAGCATTTT